Listed here are 19 T cell receptor beta chains from one sample, sequenced in a study of T cell responses to AZD1222 COVID-19 vaccine. Method: immunoSEQ multiplex PCR; TCRdb's copy keeps in-frame clones and lacks some. In the table there are 120,000 to 150,000 clones, 92% of which are singletons. The sample here was peripheral blood, taken 28 days after the second AZD1222 dose. The receptor set was obtained from an adult who received the AZD1222 COVID-19 vaccine.

This clone was observed a single time. The chain links TRBV25-1 to TRBJ2-7, with TRBD1 identical over 7 bases. Germline trimming cut 4 bases from V and 1 base from J; bases unmatched to any gene: 10. Germline values: CDR1 MGHDK, CDR2 SYGVNS. This CDR3 spans 16 amino acids. DNA for the CDR3: TGTGCCAGCAGTGCACGACAGGGCCTAGATTCCTACGAGCAGTACTTC. Its translation: CASSARQGLDSYEQYF.

V usage is TRBV14 and J usage is TRBJ2-7; D perhaps matches TRBD2 (5 bases). Trimming left V 2 bases short and J 6 bases short, with 11 bases between. Germline V gene data show CDR1 as SGHDN and CDR2 as FVKESK. The CDR3 contains 13 residues. As DNA, the CDR3 is TGTGCCAGCAGCCAACTAAGGCGGGTCGAGCAGTACTTC. Amino acids: CASSQLRRVEQYF.

V is TRBV5-6 and J is TRBJ2-1; D not resolved. The CDR3 is 11 amino acids. V was pared by 3 bases and J by 10 bases, with 8 bases between. Germline V gives CDR1 SGHDT, CDR2 YYEEEE. Written as DNA, the CDR3 is TGTGCCAGCAGCTCTCACGGAGAGCAGTTCTTC. This encodes CASSSHGEQFF.

This sequence joins TRBV2 and TRBJ2-1, with D perhaps matching TRBD2 (5 bases). Germline loops: CDR1 SNHLY, CDR2 FYNNEI. Trimming took off 7 bases at V and 7 bases at J, with 11 bases between the two ends. This CDR3 is 12 amino acids long. CDR3 bases: TGTGCCAGCACGGTGTCGGGAAATGAGCAGTTCTTC. Translation: CASTVSGNEQFF. The full variable domain, completed using reference TRBV2 and TRBJ2-1, is EPEVTQTPSHQVTQMGQEVILRCVPISNHLYFYWYRQILGQKVEFLVSFYNNEISEKSEIFDDQFSVERPDGSNFTLKIRSTKLEDSAMYFCASTVSGNEQFFGPGTRLTVL.

The chain carries TRBV7-6 and TRBJ2-3; D is possibly TRBD2 (6 bases). Trimming cost V 6 bases and J 1 base, with 11 bases left between them. Germline CDR1 is SGHVS and CDR2 is FNYEAQ. This CDR3 spans 14 amino acids. The CDR3 reads CASRSASGTDTQYF. The CDR3 nucleotides read TGTGCCAGCAGAAGTGCTAGCGGCACAGATACGCAGTATTTT.

The chain employs TRBV7-2 and TRBJ1-4; TRBD1 is a possible D gene (6 bases). Germline V CDR1 and CDR2: SGHTA, FQGNSA. V lost 1 base to trimming and J lost 8 bases, with 11 bases between them. This CDR3 spans 14 amino acids. The CDR3 spells CASSLVQGREKLFF. DNA for the CDR3: TGTGCCAGCAGCTTAGTTCAGGGGAGGGAAAAACTGTTTTTT. Looking up the rest from reference TRBV7-2 and TRBJ1-4 gives the full variable domain: GAGVSQSPSNKVTEKGKDVELRCDPISGHTALYWYRQSLGQGLEFLIYFQGNSAPDKSGLPSDRFSAERTGGSVSTLTIQRTQQEDSAVYLCASSLVQGREKLFFGSGTQLSVL.

This chain joins TRBV7-9 and TRBJ1-6; no reliable D call. This CDR3 comprises 14 residues. Trimming removed 3 bases from V and 4 bases from J, with 7 bases in between. Germline lookup yields CDR1 SEHNR and CDR2 FQNEAQ (reference sequence). CDR3 residues: CASSFSQYNSPLHF. CDR3 in DNA: TGTGCCAGCAGCTTTTCACAGTATAATTCACCCCTCCACTTT.

The V gene is TRBV7-2, the J gene TRBJ1-5; the match to TRBD1 covers 7 bases. The V and J ends lost 5 bases and 1 base, in that order; junction bases with no gene match: 8. The CDR3 has 16 residues. CDR1 is SGHTA and CDR2 is FQGNSA in the germline V gene. CDR3 residues: CASSLNDRESNQPQHF. The CDR3 nucleotides are TGTGCCAGCAGCCTAAATGACAGGGAAAGCAATCAGCCCCAGCATTTT.

About this clone: Distinct nucleotide sequences in the sample also encode this CDR3. The rearrangement joins TRBV2 to TRBJ1-2, with 7 bases identical to TRBD1. The junction had 10 bases not matched to a gene; V was cut back by 11 bases and J by 7 bases. This CDR3 contains 12 residues. Looked up from germline, CDR1 is SNHLY and CDR2 is FYNNEI. CDR3 nucleotides: TGTGCCTCAGGGACAGACACGACTGGCTACACCTTC. Protein product: CASGTDTTGYTF.

V usage is TRBV7-9 and J usage is TRBJ2-7; TRBD1 matches 9 bases. In germline, CDR1 is SEHNR, CDR2 FQNEAQ (reference sequence). Trimming at V came to 2 bases and at J to 7 bases, leaving 9 bases not matched to a gene. The CDR3 contains 15 residues. The CDR3 loop is CASSLITGGAKEQYF. The CDR3 nucleotides read TGTGCCAGCAGCTTAATAACAGGGGGCGCGAAGGAGCAGTACTTC.

The rearrangement links TRBV11-2 to TRBJ2-7; no clear D. Germline loops: CDR1 SGHAT, CDR2 FQNNGV. Trimming removed 1 base at V and 2 bases at J, with 15 bases between. The CDR3 is 16 amino acids. DNA of the CDR3: TGTGCCAGCAGCTTAGGGGTCGGCTTGCCTCCCTACGAGCAGTACTTC. Translated, it gives CASSLGVGLPPYEQYF.

This clone was seen more than once but under ten times. V is TRBV7-2 and J is TRBJ1-5; D may be TRBD1 (5 bases). This CDR3 has 16 residues. The ends were cut back, 6 bases at V and 0 bases at J, with 15 bases in the middle. Germline V gives CDR1 SGHTA, CDR2 FQGNSA. DNA of the CDR3: TGTGCCAGCAGTCCCGGGGCGAGGGGTAGCAATCAGCCCCAGCATTTT. Residues: CASSPGARGSNQPQHF.

The chain recombines TRBV20-1 with TRBJ1-2; D ambiguous. V was pared by 5 bases and J by 8 bases, with 12 bases between. The CDR3 runs to 11 residues. Germline CDR1 DFQATT, CDR2 SNEGSKA (reference sequence). The CDR3 DNA follows: TGCAGTGCTGGCCGACCCGGGGGCTACACCTTC. As protein: CSAGRPGGYTF.

V gene TRBV5-4 combines with J gene TRBJ2-7, with 7 positions matching TRBD2. The CDR3 sequence is 16 residues long. Germline CDR1 is SGHNT and CDR2 is YYREEE (reference sequence). V lost 3 bases to trimming and J lost 6 bases; unmatched junction nucleotides: 15. DNA of the CDR3: TGTGCCAGCAGCTCCACTCAGACTAGCCCGAGGGGCGAGCAGTACTTC. As protein: CASSSTQTSPRGEQYF. The entire variable domain, with the rest obtained from reference TRBV5-4 and TRBJ2-7, is as follows: ETGVTQSPTHLIKTRGQQVTLRCSSQSGHNTVSWYQQALGQGPQFIFQYYREEENGRGNFPPRFSGLQFPNYSSELNVNALELDDSALYLCASSSTQTSPRGEQYFGPGTRLTVT.

The rearrangement uses TRBV12-5 and TRBJ2-7, with 8 nucleotides matching TRBD1. The CDR3 totals 16 residues. V gave up 0 bases and J gave up 1 base; unmatched junction bases: 5. Germline assignment: CDR1 LGHNT and CDR2 FRNRAP. This CDR3 reads CASGLVLGQGSYEQYF. The CDR3 region has the DNA TGTGCTAGTGGTTTGGTACTTGGACAGGGTTCCTACGAGCAGTACTTC.

The genes are TRBV2 and TRBJ2-1; D unclear. CDR3 size: 13 residues. Trimming cost V 6 bases and J 10 bases, with 16 bases left between them. Germline V gene sequence: CDR1 SNHLY, CDR2 FYNNEI. CDR3 amino acids: CASSLESVEEQFF. CDR3 bases: TGTGCCAGCAGCTTGGAGAGCGTCGAAGAGCAGTTCTTC. The entire variable domain, with the rest obtained from reference TRBV2 and TRBJ2-1, is as follows: EPEVTQTPSHQVTQMGQEVILRCVPISNHLYFYWYRQILGQKVEFLVSFYNNEISEKSEIFDDQFSVERPDGSNFTLKIRSTKLEDSAMYFCASSLESVEEQFFGPGTRLTVL.

The rearrangement links TRBV11-1 to TRBJ1-6; D gene uncertain. This CDR3 contains 15 residues. The germline CDR1 and CDR2 sequences are SGHAT and FQDESV (reference sequence). V shed 0 bases and J shed 8 bases, with 11 bases lying between them. CDR3 sequence: CASSLANTGHSPLHF. For the CDR3, the DNA is TGTGCCAGCAGCTTAGCGAATACCGGCCATTCACCCCTCCACTTT.

This clone came up once. The V gene is TRBV2, the J gene TRBJ2-7; D unresolved. Trimming cost V 2 bases and J 2 bases, with 10 bases left between them. CDR1 SNHLY and CDR2 FYNNEI come from the germline V gene. The CDR3 has 14 amino acids. CDR3: CASSELGRTYEQYF. The CDR3 DNA reads TGTGCCAGCAGTGAACTCGGCAGGACCTACGAGCAGTACTTC.

CDR3 sequence (DNA): TGTGCCAGCAGTTACACCGAAGCTAGCACAGATACGCAGTATTTT. Translated, it gives CASSYTEASTDTQYF. This chain connects TRBV6-5 to TRBJ2-3, with D hard to call. V dropped 2 bases and J dropped 0 bases, with 9 bases sitting between them. The V gene's germline CDR1 is MNHEY and CDR2 SVGAGI. The CDR3 has 15 residues.